This entry concerns a single T cell receptor (beta chain). This record comes from a study of shared clonotypes between healthy human individuals. As for the study in general: A donor's plate count was three for CD4 naive and three for CD4 memory; CD8 naive had two and CD8 memory one.

Data came from immunoSEQ multiplex PCR; TCRdb stores just in-frame clones and leaves some out. The sample holds about 680,000 clones, approximately 90% seen once. The junction had 0 bases not matched to a gene; V was cut back by 0 bases and J by 2 bases. Germline V CDR1 and CDR2: MGHRA, YSYEKL. The CDR3 length is 15 residues. CD8 cells classed as naive were CD45RO-negative and positively selected for CCR7, excluding terminally differentiated effector memory CD45RA+ cells. The chain joins TRBV4-1 to TRBJ2-7; 11 bases are a match to TRBD1. This TCR was recovered from a man aged 25-45 years in good health. Sequencing was carried out using naive CD8+ T cells sorted from blood. CDR3 region: CASSQEDRGPYEQYF. CDR3 nucleotides: TGCGCCAGCAGCCAAGAGGACAGGGGGCCCTACGAGCAGTACTTC.